This record covers a single TCR beta chain. Antigen unknown. This specimen comes from a study of cytomegalovirus exposure and HLA in healthy donors. Study-wide results and limits: Further analysis, carried out later, found HLA-associated TCR beta chains more clonally expanded than equally common other chains.

The CDR3 totals 16 residues. Per the germline V gene, CDR1 is SGHTA and CDR2 is FQGNSA. The V gene lost 3 bases and the J gene lost 4 bases, with 18 bases spanning the gap. 60 Vbeta and 13 Jbeta primers were used in PCR. Libraries were prepared by immunoSEQ multiplex PCR; TCRdb keeps only in-frame clonotypes and omits some of them. Of approximately 150,000 clones in the sample, over 70% were seen once. The clonotype was recovered from a man aged 25 to 40 in good health and CMV-seronegative. The genes are TRBV7-2 and TRBJ1-1; a possible D gene is TRBD1 (6 bases). The sample taken for sequencing was PBMCs. CDR3 region: CASSFRETGLTTEAFF. The CDR3 DNA follows: TGTGCCAGCAGCTTTAGAGAGACAGGCCTCACCACTGAAGCTTTCTTT.